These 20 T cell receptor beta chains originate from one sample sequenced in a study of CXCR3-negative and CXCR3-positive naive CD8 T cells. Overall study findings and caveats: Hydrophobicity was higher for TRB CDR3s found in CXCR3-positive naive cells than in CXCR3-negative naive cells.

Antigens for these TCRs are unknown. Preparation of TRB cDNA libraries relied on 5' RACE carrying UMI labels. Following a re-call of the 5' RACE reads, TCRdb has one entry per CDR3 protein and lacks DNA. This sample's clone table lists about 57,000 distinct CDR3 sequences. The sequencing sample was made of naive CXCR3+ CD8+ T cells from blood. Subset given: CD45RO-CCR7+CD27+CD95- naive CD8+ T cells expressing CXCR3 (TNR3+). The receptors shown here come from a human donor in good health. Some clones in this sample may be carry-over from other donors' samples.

The CDR3 region is CASSSGHLDMRNQPQHF. This chain links TRBV7-9 with TRBJ1-5; TCRdb indicates TRBD1, and absent DNA this call remains unverified. Germline CDR1 reads SEHNR; CDR2 reads FQNEAQ (reference sequence). The CDR3 is made up of 17 amino acids.

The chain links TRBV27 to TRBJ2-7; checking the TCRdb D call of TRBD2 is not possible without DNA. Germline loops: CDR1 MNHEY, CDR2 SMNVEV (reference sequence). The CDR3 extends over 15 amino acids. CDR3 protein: CASSPEGTLPYEQYF.

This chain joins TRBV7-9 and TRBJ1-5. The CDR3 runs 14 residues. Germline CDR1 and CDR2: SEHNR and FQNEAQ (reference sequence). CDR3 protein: CASSSKEGNQPQHF.

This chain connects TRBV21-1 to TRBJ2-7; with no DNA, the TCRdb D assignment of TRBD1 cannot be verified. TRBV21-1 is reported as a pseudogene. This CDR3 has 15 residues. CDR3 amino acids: CASSRGSGQGNEQYF.

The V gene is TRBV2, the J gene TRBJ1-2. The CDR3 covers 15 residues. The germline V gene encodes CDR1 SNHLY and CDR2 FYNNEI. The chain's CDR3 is CASDDGGFQEYGYTF.

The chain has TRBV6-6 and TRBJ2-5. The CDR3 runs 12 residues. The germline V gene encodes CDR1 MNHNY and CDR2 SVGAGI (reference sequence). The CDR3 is CASSYVQETQYF.

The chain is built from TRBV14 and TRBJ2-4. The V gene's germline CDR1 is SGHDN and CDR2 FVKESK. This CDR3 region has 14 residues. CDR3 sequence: CASSQSGAKNIQYF.

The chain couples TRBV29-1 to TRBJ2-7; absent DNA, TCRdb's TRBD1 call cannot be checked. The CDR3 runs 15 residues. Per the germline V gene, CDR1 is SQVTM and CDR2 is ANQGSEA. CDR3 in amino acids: CSVEGGADRAYEQYF.

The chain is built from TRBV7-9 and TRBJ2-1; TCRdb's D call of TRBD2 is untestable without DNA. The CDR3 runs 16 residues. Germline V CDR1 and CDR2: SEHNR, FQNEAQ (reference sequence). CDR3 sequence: CASRARGTSSYNEQFF.

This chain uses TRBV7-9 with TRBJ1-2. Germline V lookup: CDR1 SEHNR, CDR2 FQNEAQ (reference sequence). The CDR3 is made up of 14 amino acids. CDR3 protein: CATIDEEFNYGYTF. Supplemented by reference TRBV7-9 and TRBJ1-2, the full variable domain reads DTGVSQNPRHKITKRGQNVTFRCDPISEHNRLYWYRQTLGQGPEFLTYFQNEAQLEKSRLLSDRFSAERPKGSFSTLEIQRTEQGDSAMYLCATIDEEFNYGYTFGSGTRLTVV.

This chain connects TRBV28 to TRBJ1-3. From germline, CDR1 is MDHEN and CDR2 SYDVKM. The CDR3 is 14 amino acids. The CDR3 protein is CASSFGASGNTIYF.

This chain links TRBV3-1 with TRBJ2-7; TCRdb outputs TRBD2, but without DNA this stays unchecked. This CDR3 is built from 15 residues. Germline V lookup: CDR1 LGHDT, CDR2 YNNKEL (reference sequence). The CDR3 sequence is CASSQGPSLAYEQYF.

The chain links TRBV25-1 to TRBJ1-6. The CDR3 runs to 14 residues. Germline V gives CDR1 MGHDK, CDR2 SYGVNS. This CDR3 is CASSPPGLNSPLHF.

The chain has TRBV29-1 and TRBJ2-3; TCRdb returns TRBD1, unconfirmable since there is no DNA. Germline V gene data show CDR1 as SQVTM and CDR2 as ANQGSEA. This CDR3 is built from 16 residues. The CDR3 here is CSVEVWRGGSTDTQYF.

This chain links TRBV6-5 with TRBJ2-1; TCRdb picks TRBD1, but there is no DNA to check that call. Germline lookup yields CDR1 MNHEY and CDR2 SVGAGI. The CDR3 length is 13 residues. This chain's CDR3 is CASSWTGYNEQFF.

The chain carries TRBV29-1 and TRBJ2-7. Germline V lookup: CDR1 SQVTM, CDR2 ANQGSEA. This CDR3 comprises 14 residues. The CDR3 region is CSVVGDTISYEQYF.

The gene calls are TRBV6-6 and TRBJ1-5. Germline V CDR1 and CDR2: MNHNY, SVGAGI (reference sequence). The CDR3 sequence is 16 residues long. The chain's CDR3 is CASSYGWPGVDQPQHF.

This CDR3 is CASSPGGLRWDTEAFF. The rearrangement joins TRBV18 to TRBJ1-1. The CDR3 runs 16 residues. Per germline, CDR1 KGHSH and CDR2 LQKENI.

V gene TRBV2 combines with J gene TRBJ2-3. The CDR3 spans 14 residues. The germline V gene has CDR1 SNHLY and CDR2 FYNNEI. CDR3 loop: CASTTMGYTDTQYF.

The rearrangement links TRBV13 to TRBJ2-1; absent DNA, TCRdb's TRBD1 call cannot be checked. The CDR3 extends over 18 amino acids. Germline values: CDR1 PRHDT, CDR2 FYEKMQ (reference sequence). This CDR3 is CASSLGVGGAEHIDEQFF.